Given below is one T cell receptor beta chain in context. Its specificity is not known. The entry originates in a study of PD-1 blockade in mismatch repair-deficient tumors. Turning to the study itself: Patients had approximately 11 mismatch repair-deficient cancer types and were previously treated and progressing.

Sample time point: approximately 10-day in vitro stimulation with candidate neoantigen peptide 4. Mismatch repair deficiency was confirmed in all patients, by PCR or immunohistochemistry. Each of roughly 7 ELISpot-reactive candidate peptides was used for roughly 11-day stimulation. Only in-frame clones appear in the TCRdb table, and some are missing; sequencing was by immunoSEQ multiplex PCR. In the table there are about 14,000 clones, 80% to 90% of which are singletons. Sequenced here: cells cultured in vitro, sampled from a patient treated with pembrolizumab. The source is an adult with mismatch repair-deficient cancer.

The CDR3 is CASSHGTGFSGNTIYF. In DNA, the CDR3 is TGTGCCAGCAGCCACGGAACCGGATTCTCTGGAAACACCATATATTTT. The rearrangement links TRBV13 to TRBJ1-3; D remains unclear. The V end was cut by 5 bases, the J end by 0 bases, with 14 bases between. The CDR3 is made up of 16 amino acids. Germline CDR1 reads PRHDT; CDR2 reads FYEKMQ (reference sequence).